These 5 T cell receptor beta chains originate from one sample sequenced in a study of immune heterogeneity within non-small cell lung tumors. It was a multiplex PCR that amplified TCR beta CDR3, with 32 V and 13 J primers. A single record per CDR3 protein comes from TCRdb applying MiXCR to the multiplex PCR reads. The sample carries some 30,000 distinct CDR3 sequences, around 28% recorded once. Bulk tumor gDNA, 450 to 600 ng per sample, served as the TCR template. During surgery, several far-apart biopsies were obtained from every primary tumor. Curative surgery was performed on patients who had untreated, newly diagnosed non-small cell lung cancer. Specimen: lung tumor tissue. The source of these receptors is a man in his forties with non-small cell lung cancer.

This clonotype was recorded at least ten times. V usage is TRBV12-3 or TRBV12-4 and J usage is TRBJ2-4, with unresolved D. CDR3 length: 15 amino acids. Trimming pared 1 base from V and 0 bases from J, leaving 7 bases between. DNA of the CDR3: TGTGCCAGCAGTTTAGGGAGCCCAGCCAAAAACATTCAGTACTTC. Translation: CASSLGSPAKNIQYF.

The chain links TRBV11-3 to TRBJ1-4; 8 bases match TRBD1. J gave up 3 bases and V 2 bases, and 5 bases lay outside the gene matches. The CDR3 is made up of 16 amino acids. The germline CDR1 and CDR2 sequences are SGHNT and YENEEA. The CDR3 DNA follows: TGTGCCAGCAGCTTACGGTCAGGGGGCCCTAATGAAAAACTGTTTTTT. This gives the protein CASSLRSGGPNEKLFF.

This clonotype was observed many times. The chain employs TRBV27 and TRBJ1-2; 7 nucleotides align to TRBD1. Germline trimming cut 5 bases from V and 5 bases from J; bases unmatched to any gene: 8. The germline CDR1 and CDR2 sequences are MNHEY and SMNVEV (reference sequence). The CDR3 is made up of 14 amino acids. The CDR3 DNA sequence: TGTGCCAGCAGTAGTCGACAGGGTTTGTATGGCTACACCTTC. As protein: CASSSRQGLYGYTF.

This clonotype was seen only a few times. The chain couples TRBV4-1 to TRBJ2-2, with D perhaps TRBD2 (6 bases). This CDR3 is 17 amino acids long. Per the germline V gene, CDR1 is MGHRA and CDR2 is YSYEKL. V was cut by 1 base and J by 7 bases, with 19 bases left in between. CDR3 coding DNA: TGCGCCAGCAGCCAAGCCCCAAGACTAGGAGTCGGCGGGGAGCTGTTTTTT. Residues: CASSQAPRLGVGGELFF.

The sample holds a few counts of this clonotype. The gene calls are TRBV11-2 and TRBJ1-1; D is uncertain. Germline lookup yields CDR1 SGHAT and CDR2 FQNNGV. With 2 bases removed from V and 1 base from J, the gap between germline ends came to 11 bases. This CDR3 region has 15 residues. In DNA, the CDR3 is TGTGCCAGCAGCTTATTAGGCAGTAAGAACACTGAAGCTTTCTTT. Translation: CASSLLGSKNTEAFF.